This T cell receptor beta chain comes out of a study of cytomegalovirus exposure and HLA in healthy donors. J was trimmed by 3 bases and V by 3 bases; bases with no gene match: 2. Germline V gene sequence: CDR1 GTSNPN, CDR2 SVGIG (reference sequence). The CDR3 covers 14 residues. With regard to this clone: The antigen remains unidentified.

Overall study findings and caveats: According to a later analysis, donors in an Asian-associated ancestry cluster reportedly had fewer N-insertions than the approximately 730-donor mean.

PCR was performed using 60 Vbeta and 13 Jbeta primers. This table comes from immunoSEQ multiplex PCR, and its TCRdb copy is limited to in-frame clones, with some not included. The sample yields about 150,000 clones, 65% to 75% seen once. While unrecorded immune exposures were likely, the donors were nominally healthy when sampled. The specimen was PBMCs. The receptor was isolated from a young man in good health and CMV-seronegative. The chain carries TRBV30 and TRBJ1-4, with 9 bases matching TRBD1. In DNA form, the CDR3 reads TGTGCCTGGAGCCGGACAGGGGCTAATGAAAAACTGTTTTTT. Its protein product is CAWSRTGANEKLFF. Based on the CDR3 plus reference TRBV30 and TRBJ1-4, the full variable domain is SQTIHQWPATLVQPVGSPLSLECTVEGTSNPNLYWYRQAAGRGLQLLFYSVGIGQISSEVPQNLSASRPQDRQFILSSKKLLLSDSGFYLCAWSRTGANEKLFFGSGTQLSVL.